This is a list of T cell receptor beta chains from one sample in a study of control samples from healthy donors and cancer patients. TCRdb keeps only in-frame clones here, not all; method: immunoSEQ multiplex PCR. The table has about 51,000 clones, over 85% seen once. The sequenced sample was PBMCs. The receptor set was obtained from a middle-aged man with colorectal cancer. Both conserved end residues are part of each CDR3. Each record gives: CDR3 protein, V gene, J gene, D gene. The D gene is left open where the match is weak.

CDR3 protein: CASSSAPWGSDGYTF
V gene: TRBV27
J gene: TRBJ1-2
D gene: .

CDR3 protein: CASSPASGGDTDTQYF
V gene: TRBV5-1
J gene: TRBJ2-3
D gene: TRBD2

CDR3 protein: CASSRSGSTAEQFF
V gene: TRBV6-5
J gene: TRBJ2-1
D gene: .

CDR3 protein: CSASYGTVSYEQYF
V gene: TRBV20-1
J gene: TRBJ2-7
D gene: .

CDR3 protein: CAISRDTDYGYTF
V gene: TRBV10-3
J gene: TRBJ1-2
D gene: .

CDR3 protein: CASSEDPRREQYF
V gene: TRBV6-1
J gene: TRBJ2-7
D gene: .

CDR3 protein: CATNRDWGNEQFF
V gene: TRBV5-1
J gene: TRBJ2-1
D gene: .

CDR3 protein: CASTGDRASIQYF
V gene: TRBV7-2
J gene: TRBJ2-4
D gene: TRBD1

CDR3 protein: CAISGPDRANYGYTF
V gene: TRBV10-3
J gene: TRBJ1-2
D gene: .

CDR3 protein: CASSRQGALKLFF
V gene: TRBV18
J gene: TRBJ1-4
D gene: TRBD1

CDR3 protein: CSASRVAGPREQYF
V gene: TRBV20-1
J gene: TRBJ2-7
D gene: TRBD2

CDR3 protein: CASSPRQRKGREQYF
V gene: TRBV7-9
J gene: TRBJ2-7
D gene: .

CDR3 protein: CASSYSIRESDTQYF
V gene: TRBV6-5
J gene: TRBJ2-3
D gene: .

CDR3 protein: CASSTGTGGGKETQYF
V gene: TRBV3-1/TRBV3-2
J gene: TRBJ2-5
D gene: .

CDR3 protein: CASSYGGDSSYEQYF
V gene: TRBV6-5
J gene: TRBJ2-7
D gene: TRBD1